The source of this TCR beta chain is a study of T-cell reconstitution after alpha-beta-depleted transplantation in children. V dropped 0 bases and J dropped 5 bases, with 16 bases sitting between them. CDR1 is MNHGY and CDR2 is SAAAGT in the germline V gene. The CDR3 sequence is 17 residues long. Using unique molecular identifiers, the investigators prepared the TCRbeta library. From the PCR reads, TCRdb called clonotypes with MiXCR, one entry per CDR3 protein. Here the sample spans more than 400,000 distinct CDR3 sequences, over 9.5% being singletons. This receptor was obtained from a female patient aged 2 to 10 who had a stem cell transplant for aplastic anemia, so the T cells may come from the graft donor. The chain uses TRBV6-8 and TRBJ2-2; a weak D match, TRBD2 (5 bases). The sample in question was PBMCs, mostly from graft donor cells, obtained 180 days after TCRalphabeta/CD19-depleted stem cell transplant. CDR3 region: CASSYSMATGRTGELFF. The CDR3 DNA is TGTGCCAGCAGTTACTCGATGGCGACGGGAAGGACCGGGGAGCTGTTTTTT.